The rows below give T cell receptor beta chains drawn from one sample of a study of T and B cells in COVID-19 patients. TCRdb re-called the multiplex PCR reads with MiXCR, one entry per CDR3 protein. The repertoire holds more than 9,000 distinct CDR3 sequences, with roughly 30% as singletons. Material: blood. The receptors were gathered from a human donor with active COVID-19. The CDR3 runs from the conserved cysteine through the conserved F or W. For some rows the clone size is stated as once, few or many, or as a class when expanded; others skip it.

CDR3aa | abundance | v_gene
CASSYRASGGAGTGELFF | few | TRBV6-5
CASSFRLAGELSSYNEQFF | few | TRBV12-3/TRBV12-4
CSARSGGETQYF | once | TRBV20-1
CASRGQGITGELFF | . | TRBV6-5
CSARDQLFQPQHF | once | TRBV20-1
CASSTGTEDVYGYTF | medium-sized | TRBV19
CNAPRKGNEQYF | . | TRBV20-1
CASSIGGSRQETQYF | medium-sized | TRBV19
CASTPRTGGDYGYTF | few | TRBV12-3/TRBV12-4
CAWSVVGTRATQYF | medium-sized | TRBV30
CASSYGTGAYEQYF | few | TRBV6-2/TRBV6-3
CASSLGQGVREQFF | . | TRBV12-3/TRBV12-4
CATSRGAGGGASGANVLTF | medium-sized | TRBV15
CASSYGISYEQYF | medium-sized | TRBV6-6
CAWVWTGLTYNEQFF | few | TRBV30
CASSFGGRAFF | few | TRBV6-2/TRBV6-3
CASSYSTTGNTIYF | medium-sized | TRBV6-5